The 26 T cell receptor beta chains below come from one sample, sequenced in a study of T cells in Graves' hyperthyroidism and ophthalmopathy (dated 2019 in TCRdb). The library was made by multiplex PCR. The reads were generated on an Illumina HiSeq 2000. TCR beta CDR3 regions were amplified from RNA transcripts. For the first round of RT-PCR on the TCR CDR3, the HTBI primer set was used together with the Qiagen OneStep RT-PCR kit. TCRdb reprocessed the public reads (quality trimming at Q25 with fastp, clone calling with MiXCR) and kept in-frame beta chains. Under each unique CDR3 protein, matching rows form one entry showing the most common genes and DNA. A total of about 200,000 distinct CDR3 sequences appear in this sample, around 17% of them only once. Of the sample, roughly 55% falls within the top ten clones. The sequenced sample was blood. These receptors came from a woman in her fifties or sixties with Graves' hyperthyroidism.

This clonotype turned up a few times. As DNA, the CDR3 is TGCGCCAGCAGCAACCGAGACAGGGGGCTATTTAGTGAGCAGTTCTTC. It is translated as CASSNRDRGLFSEQFF. This chain connects TRBV5-1 to TRBJ2-1; TRBD1 matches at 10 bases. CDR3 length equals 16 residues. Germline trimming cut 4 bases from V and 9 bases from J; bases unmatched to any gene: 13. Germline V gene lookup returns CDR1 SGHRS and CDR2 YFSETQ.

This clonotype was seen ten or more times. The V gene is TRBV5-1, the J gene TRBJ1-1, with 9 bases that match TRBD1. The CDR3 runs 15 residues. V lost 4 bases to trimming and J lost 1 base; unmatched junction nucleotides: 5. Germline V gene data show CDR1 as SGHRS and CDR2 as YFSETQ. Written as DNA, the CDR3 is TGCGCCAGCAGCGTCACAGGGGGCACGAACACTGAAGCTTTCTTT. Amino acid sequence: CASSVTGGTNTEAFF.

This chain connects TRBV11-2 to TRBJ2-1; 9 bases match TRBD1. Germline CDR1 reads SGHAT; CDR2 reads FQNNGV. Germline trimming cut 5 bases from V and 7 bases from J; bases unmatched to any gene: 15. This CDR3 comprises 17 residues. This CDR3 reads CASSRFHRDRVMNEQFF. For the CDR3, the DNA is TGTGCCAGCAGCCGATTTCACCGGGACAGGGTGATGAATGAGCAGTTCTTC.

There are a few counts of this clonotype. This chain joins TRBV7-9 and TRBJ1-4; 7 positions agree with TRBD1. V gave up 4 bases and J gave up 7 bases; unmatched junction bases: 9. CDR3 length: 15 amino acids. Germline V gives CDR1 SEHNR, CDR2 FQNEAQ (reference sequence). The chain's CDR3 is CASSWREGALEKLFF. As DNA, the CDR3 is TGTGCCAGCAGCTGGAGAGAGGGGGCGCTTGAAAAACTGTTTTTT.

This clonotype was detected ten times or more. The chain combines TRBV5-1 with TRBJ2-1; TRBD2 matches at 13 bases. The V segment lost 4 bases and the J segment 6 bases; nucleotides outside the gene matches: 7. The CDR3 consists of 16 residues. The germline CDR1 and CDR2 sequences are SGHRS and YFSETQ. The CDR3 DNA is TGCGCCAGCAGCGTAACTAGCGGGAGGGCCCGCAATGAGCAGTTCTTC. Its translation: CASSVTSGRARNEQFF.

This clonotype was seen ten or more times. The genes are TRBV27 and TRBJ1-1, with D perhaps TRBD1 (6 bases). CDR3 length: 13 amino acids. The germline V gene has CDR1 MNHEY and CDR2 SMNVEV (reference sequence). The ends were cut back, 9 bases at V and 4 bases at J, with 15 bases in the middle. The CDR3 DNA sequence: TGTGCCAGTTACGATACAGGGCCCACTGAAGCTTTCTTT. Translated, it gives CASYDTGPTEAFF.

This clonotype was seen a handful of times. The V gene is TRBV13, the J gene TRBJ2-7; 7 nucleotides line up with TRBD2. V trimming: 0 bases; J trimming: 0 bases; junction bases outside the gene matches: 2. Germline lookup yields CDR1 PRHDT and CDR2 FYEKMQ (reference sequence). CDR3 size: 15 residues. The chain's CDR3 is CASSLGGRASYEQYF. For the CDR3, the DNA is TGTGCCAGCAGCTTAGGGGGGAGGGCCTCCTACGAGCAGTACTTC.

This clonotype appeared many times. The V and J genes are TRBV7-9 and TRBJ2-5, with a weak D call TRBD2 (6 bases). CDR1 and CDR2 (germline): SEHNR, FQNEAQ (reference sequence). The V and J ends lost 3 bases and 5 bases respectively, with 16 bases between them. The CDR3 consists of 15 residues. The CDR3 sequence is CASSFLQGRGETQYF. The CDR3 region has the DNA TGTGCCAGCAGCTTCCTCCAGGGCCGGGGGGAGACCCAGTACTTC.

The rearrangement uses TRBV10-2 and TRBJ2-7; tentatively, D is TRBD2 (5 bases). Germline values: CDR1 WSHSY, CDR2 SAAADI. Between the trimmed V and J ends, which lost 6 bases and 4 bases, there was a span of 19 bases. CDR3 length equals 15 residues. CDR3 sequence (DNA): TGCGCCAGCAGCCATCGGCTGCTTGGGGAGTACGAGCAGTACTTC. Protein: CASSHRLLGEYEQYF.

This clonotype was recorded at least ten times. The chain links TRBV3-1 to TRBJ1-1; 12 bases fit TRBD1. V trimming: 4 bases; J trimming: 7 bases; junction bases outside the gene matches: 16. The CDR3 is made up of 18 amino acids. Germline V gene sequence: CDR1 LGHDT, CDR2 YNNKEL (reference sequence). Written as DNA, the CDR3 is TGTGCCAGCAGCCTCCGAGGCGGGACAGGGGGCGCCCGGGGTGAAGCTTTCTTT. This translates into CASSLRGGTGGARGEAFF.

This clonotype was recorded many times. The CDR3 DNA sequence: TGCAGTGCTATCCCAGGGATTTTTCCCTACAATGAGCAGTTCTTC. Translated, it gives CSAIPGIFPYNEQFF. This chain links TRBV20-1 with TRBJ2-1; TRBD1 is a possible D gene (5 bases). This CDR3 is 15 amino acids long. Per the germline V gene, CDR1 is DFQATT and CDR2 is SNEGSKA (reference sequence). The ends were cut back, 4 bases at V and 2 bases at J, with 15 bases in the middle.

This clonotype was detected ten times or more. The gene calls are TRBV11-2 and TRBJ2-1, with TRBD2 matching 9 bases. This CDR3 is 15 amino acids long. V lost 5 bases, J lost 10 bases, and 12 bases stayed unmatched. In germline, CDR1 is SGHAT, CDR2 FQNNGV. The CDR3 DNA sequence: TGTGCCAGCAGCCAAGACGGGACTAGCTACGGGGAGCAGTTCTTC. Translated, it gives CASSQDGTSYGEQFF.

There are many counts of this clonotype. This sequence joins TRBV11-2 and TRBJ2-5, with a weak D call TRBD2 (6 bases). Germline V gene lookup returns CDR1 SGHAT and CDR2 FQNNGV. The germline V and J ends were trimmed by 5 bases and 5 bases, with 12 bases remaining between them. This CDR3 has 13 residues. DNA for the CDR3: TGTGCCAGCAGCCGGGGGTCCGGGGAGACCCAGTACTTC. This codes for CASSRGSGETQYF.

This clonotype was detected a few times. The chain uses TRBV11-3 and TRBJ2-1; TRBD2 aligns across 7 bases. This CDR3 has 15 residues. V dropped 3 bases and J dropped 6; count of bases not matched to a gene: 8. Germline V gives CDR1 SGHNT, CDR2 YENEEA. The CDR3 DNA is TGTGCCAGCAGCTTTACGGGAGGAACGGGCAATGAGCAGTTCTTC. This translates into CASSFTGGTGNEQFF.

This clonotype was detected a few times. CDR3 protein: CASSRGGKDNEQFF. DNA of the CDR3: TGCGCCAGCAGCCGTGGGGGAAAAGACAATGAGCAGTTCTTC. The chain recombines TRBV4-1 with TRBJ2-1, with D perhaps being TRBD1 or TRBD2 (5 bases each). V was clipped by 4 bases and J by 5 bases, with 12 bases between them. This CDR3 has 14 residues. Germline CDR1 reads MGHRA; CDR2 reads YSYEKL.

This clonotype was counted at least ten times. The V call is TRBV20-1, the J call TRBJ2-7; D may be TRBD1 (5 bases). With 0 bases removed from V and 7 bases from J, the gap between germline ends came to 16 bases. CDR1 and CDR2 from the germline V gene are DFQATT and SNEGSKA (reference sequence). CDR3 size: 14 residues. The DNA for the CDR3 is TGCAGTGCTAGAGAACTGCAGGGCAGGCGGGAGCAGTACTTC. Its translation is CSARELQGRREQYF.

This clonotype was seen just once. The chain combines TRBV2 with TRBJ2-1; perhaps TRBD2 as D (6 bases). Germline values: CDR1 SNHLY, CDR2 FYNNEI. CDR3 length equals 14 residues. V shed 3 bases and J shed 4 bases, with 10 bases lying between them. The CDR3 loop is CASSDSGGYNEQFF. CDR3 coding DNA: TGTGCCAGCAGTGACTCCGGGGGATACAATGAGCAGTTCTTC.

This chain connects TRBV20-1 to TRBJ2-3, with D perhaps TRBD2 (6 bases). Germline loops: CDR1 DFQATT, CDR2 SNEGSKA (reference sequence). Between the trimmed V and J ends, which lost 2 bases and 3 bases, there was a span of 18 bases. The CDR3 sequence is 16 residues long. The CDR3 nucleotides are TGCAGTGCTAGACTCCCTCTGGGCGGGAAGACAGATACGCAGTATTTT. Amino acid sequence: CSARLPLGGKTDTQYF.

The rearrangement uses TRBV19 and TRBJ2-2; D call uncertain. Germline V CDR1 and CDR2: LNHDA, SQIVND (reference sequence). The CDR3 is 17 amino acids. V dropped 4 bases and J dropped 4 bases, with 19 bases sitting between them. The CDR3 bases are TGTGCCAGTAGTACCACGACTTCCCGATCGAGCACCGGGGAGCTGTTTTTT. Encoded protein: CASSTTTSRSSTGELFF.

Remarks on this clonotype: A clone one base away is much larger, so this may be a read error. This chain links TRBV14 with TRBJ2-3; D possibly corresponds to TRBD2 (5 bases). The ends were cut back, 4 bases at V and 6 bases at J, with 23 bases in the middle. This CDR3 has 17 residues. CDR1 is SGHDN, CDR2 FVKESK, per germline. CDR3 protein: CASSPNWPGIRGDTQYF. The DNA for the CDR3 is TGTGCCAGCAGCCCGAATTGGCCGGGGATCCGAGGGGATACGCAGTATTTT.

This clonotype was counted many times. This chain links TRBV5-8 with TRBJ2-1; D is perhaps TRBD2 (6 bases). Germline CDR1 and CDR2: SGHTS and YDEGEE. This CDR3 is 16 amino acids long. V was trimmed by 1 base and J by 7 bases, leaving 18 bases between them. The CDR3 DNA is TGTGCCAGCAGCTTGATTGGCGGGGATCTGGGGAATGAGCAGTTCTTC. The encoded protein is CASSLIGGDLGNEQFF.

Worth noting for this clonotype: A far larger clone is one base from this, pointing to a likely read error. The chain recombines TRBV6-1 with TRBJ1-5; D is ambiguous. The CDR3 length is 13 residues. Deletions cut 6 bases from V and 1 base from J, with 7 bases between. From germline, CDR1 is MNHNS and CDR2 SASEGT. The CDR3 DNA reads TGTGCCAGCAGGGTAAGGAGCAATCAGCCCCAGCATTTT. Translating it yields CASRVRSNQPQHF.

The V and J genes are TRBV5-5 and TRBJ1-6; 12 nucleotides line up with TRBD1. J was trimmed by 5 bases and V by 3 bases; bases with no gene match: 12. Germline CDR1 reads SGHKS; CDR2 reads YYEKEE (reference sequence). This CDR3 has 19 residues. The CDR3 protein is CASSSRDRGRQFNNSPLHF. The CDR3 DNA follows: TGTGCCAGCAGCTCGAGGGACAGGGGGCGACAATTTAATAATTCACCCCTCCACTTT.

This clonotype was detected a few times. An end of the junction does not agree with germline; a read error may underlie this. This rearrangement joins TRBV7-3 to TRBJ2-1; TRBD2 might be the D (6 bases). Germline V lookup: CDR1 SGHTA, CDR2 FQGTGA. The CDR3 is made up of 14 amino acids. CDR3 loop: CASSLTTSSHEQFF. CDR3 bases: TGTGCCAGCAGCCTAACGACTAGTAGCCATGAGCAGTTCTTC.

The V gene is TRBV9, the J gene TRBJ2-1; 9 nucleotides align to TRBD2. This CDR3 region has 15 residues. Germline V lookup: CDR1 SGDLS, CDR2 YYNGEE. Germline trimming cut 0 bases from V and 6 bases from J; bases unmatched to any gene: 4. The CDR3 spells CASSVEPSGTNEQFF. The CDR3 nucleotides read TGTGCCAGCAGCGTAGAGCCTAGCGGGACCAATGAGCAGTTCTTC.

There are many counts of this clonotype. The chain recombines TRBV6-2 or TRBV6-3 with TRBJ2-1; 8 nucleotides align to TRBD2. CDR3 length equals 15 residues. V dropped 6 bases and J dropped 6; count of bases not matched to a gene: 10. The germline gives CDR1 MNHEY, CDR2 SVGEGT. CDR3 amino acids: CASSDPGLASNEQFF. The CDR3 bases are TGTGCCAGCAGCGACCCCGGACTAGCCTCCAATGAGCAGTTCTTC.